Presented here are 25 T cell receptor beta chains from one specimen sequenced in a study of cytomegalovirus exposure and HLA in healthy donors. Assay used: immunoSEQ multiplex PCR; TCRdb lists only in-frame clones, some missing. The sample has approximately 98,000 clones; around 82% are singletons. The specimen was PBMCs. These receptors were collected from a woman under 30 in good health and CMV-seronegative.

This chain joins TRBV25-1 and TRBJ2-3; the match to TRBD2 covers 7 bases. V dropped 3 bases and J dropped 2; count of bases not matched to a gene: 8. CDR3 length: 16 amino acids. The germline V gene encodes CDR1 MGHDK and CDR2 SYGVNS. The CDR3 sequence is CASSESERGFTDTQYF. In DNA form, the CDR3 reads TGTGCCAGCAGTGAGTCGGAGCGGGGATTCACAGATACGCAGTATTTT.

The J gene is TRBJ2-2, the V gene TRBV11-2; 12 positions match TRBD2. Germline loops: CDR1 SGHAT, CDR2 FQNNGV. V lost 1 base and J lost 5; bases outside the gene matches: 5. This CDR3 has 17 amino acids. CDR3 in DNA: TGTGCCAGCAGCTTAGCCGGACTAGCGGGGCAGACCGGGGAGCTGTTTTTT. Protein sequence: CASSLAGLAGQTGELFF.

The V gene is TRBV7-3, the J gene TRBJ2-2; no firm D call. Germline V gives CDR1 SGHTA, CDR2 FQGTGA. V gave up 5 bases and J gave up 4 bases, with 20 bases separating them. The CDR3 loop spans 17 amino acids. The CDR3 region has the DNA TGTGCCAGCAGCCCTAGTTCGGGTATGGCTGTCACCGGGGAGCTGTTTTTT. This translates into CASSPSSGMAVTGELFF. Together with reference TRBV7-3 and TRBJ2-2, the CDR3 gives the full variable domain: GAGVSQTPSNKVTEKGKYVELRCDPISGHTALYWYRQSLGQGPEFLIYFQGTGAADDSGLPNDRFFAVRPEGSVSTLKIQRTERGDSAVYLCASSPSSGMAVTGELFFGEGSRLTVL.

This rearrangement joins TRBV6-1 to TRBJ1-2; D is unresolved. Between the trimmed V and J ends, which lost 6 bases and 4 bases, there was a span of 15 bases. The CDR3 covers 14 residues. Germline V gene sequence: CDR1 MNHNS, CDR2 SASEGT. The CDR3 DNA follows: TGTGCCAGCAGGGACTTAGCAGGTCGCTATGGCTACACCTTC. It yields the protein CASRDLAGRYGYTF.

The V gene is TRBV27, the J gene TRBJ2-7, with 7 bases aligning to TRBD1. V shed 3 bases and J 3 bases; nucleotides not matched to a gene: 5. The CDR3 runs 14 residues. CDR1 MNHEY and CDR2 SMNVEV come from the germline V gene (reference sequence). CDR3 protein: CASSFEGGHYEQYF. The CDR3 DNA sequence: TGTGCCAGCAGTTTTGAAGGGGGCCACTACGAGCAGTACTTC.

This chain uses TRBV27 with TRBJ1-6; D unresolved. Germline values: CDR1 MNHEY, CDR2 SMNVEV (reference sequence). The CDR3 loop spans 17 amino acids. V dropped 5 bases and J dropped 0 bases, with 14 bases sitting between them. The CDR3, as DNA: TGTGCCAGCAGTCCGCAACAGATTAGCTCCTATAATTCACCCCTCCACTTT. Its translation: CASSPQQISSYNSPLHF.

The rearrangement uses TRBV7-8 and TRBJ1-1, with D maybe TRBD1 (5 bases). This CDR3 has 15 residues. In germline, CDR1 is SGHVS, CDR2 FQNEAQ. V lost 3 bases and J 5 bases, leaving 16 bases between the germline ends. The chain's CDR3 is CASSFGPGSKTEAFF. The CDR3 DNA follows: TGTGCCAGCAGCTTTGGTCCAGGGTCGAAAACTGAAGCTTTCTTT.

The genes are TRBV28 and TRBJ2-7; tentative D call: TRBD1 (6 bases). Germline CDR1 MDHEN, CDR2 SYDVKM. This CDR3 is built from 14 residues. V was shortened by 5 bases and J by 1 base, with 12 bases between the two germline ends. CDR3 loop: CASSVDRFSYEQYF. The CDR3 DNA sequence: TGTGCCAGCAGTGTCGACAGGTTTTCCTACGAGCAGTACTTC.

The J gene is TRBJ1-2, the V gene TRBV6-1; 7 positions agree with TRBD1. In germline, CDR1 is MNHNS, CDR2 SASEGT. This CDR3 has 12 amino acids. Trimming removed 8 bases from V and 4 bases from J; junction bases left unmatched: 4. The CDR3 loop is CASLQGVYGYTF. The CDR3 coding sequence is TGTGCCAGCCTTCAGGGGGTCTATGGCTACACCTTC.

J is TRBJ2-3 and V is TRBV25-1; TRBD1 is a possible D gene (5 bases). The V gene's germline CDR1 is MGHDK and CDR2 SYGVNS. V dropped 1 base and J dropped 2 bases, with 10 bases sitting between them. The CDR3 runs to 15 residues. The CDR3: CASSESAGNTDTQYF. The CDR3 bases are TGTGCCAGCAGTGAATCCGCAGGGAACACAGATACGCAGTATTTT.

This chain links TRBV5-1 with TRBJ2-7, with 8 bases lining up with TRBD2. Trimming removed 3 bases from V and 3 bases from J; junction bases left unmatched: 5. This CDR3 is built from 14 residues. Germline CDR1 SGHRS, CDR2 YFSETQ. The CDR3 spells CASSSLAGHYEQYF. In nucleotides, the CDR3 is TGCGCCAGCAGCTCGCTAGCGGGCCACTACGAGCAGTACTTC.

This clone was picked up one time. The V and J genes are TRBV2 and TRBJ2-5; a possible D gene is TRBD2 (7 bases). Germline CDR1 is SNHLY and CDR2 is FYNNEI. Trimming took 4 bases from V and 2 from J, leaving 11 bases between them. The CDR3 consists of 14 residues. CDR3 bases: TGTGCCAGCAGTGGGGGGGGCAGTCAAGAGACCCAGTACTTC. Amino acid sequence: CASSGGGSQETQYF.

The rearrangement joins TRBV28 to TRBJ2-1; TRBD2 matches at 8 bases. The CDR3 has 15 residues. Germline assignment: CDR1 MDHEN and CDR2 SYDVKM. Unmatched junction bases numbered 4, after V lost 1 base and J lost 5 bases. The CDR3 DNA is TGTGCCAGCAGTTTATCTCCGGGGGGGAACAATGAGCAGTTCTTC. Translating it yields CASSLSPGGNNEQFF.

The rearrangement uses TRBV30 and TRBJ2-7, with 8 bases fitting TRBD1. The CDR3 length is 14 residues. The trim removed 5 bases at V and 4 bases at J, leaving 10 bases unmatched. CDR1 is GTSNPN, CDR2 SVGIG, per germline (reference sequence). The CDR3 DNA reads TGTGCCTGGGATAGACAGGGGAGGAGATACGAGCAGTACTTC. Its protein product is CAWDRQGRRYEQYF.

The CDR3 DNA sequence: TGCGCCAGCAGTGAGTCGGAGGCTTGGGCCGCCAATGAGCAGTTCTTC. As protein: CASSESEAWAANEQFF. The V and J genes are TRBV10-2 and TRBJ2-1, with D perhaps matching TRBD2 (5 bases). The CDR3 is 16 amino acids. Trimming pared 0 bases from V and 6 bases from J, leaving 15 bases between. The germline V gene encodes CDR1 WSHSY and CDR2 SAAADI.

CDR3 DNA: TGTGCCAGCAGTCCCGCGAGCACAGATACGCAGTATTTT. This gives the protein CASSPASTDTQYF. The chain couples TRBV19 to TRBJ2-3; D is undetermined. The ends were cut back, 9 bases at V and 0 bases at J, with 10 bases in the middle. The CDR3 loop spans 13 amino acids. CDR1 LNHDA and CDR2 SQIVND come from the germline V gene (reference sequence).

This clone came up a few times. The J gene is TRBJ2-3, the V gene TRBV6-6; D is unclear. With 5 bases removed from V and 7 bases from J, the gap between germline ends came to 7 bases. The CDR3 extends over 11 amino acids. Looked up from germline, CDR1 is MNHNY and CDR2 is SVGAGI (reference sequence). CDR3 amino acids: CASSSRNTQYF. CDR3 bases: TGTGCCAGCAGTAGCCGAAATACGCAGTATTTT.

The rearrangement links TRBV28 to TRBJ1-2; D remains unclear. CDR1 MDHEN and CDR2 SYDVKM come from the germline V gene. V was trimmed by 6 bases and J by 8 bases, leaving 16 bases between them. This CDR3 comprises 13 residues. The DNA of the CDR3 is TGTGCCAGCAGGGGCACCCCGGCGGGCGGCTACACCTTC. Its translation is CASRGTPAGGYTF.

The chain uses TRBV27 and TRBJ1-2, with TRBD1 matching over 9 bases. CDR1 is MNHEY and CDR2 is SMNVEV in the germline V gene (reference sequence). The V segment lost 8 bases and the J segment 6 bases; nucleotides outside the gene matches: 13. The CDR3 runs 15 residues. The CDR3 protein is CASGQTGGDPNGYTF. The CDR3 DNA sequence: TGTGCCAGCGGGCAAACAGGGGGCGATCCGAATGGCTACACCTTC.

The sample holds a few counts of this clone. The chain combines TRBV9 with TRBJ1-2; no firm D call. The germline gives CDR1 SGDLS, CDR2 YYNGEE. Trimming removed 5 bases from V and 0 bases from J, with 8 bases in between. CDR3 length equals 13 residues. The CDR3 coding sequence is TGTGCCAGCAGATCGGGATCTAACTATGGCTACACCTTC. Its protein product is CASRSGSNYGYTF. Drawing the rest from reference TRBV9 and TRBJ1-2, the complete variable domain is DSGVTQTPKHLITATGQRVTLRCSPRSGDLSVYWYQQSLDQGLQFLIQYYNGEERAKGNILERFSAQQFPDLHSELNLSSLELGDSALYFCASRSGSNYGYTFGSGTRLTVV.

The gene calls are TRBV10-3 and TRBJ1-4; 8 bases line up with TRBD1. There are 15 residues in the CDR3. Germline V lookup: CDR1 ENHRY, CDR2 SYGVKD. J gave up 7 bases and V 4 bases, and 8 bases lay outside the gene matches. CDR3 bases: TGTGCCATCAGTGTGACAGGGGCAGTCGGTGAAAAACTGTTTTTT. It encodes CAISVTGAVGEKLFF.

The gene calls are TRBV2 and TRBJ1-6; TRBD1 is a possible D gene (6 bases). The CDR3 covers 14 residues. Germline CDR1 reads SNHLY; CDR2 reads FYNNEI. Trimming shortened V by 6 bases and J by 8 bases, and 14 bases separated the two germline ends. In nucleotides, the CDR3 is TGTGCCAGCAGCACCGGGACAATAGATTCACCCCTCCACTTT. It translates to CASSTGTIDSPLHF.

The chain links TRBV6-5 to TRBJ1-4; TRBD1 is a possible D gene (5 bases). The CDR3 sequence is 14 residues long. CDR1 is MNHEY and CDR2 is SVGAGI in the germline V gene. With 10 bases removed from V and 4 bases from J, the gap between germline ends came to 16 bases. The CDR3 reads CATRVRGHNEKLFF. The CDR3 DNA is TGTGCCACCAGGGTGCGAGGGCATAATGAAAAACTGTTTTTT.

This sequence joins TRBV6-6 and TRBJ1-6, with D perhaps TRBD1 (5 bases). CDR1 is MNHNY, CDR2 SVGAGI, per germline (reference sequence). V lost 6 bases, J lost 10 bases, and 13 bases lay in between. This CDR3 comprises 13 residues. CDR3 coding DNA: TGTGCCAGCAGGGGACGGGAGGACTCACCCCTCCACTTT. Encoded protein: CASRGREDSPLHF.

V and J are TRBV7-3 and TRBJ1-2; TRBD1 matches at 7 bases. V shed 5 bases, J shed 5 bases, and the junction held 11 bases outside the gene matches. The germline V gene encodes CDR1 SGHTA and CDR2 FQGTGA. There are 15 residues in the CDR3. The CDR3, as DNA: TGTGCCAGCAGCCCGGCCCCAGGGGGGTGGTATGGCTACACCTTC. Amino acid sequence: CASSPAPGGWYGYTF.